The 30 T cell receptor beta chains below were found in one sample sequenced in a study of cytomegalovirus exposure and HLA in healthy donors. Primers included in the PCR were 60 Vbeta and 13 Jbeta primers. Libraries were prepared by immunoSEQ multiplex PCR; TCRdb keeps only in-frame clonotypes and omits some of them. The sample lists approximately 140,000 clones; 70% to 80% were seen once. Specimen: PBMCs. The receptors were gathered from a male donor in good health and CMV-seronegative.

This clone appeared once. V usage is TRBV10-3 and J usage is TRBJ1-1, with a tentative D call TRBD1 (5 bases). The length of the CDR3 is 15 residues. Germline assignment: CDR1 ENHRY and CDR2 SYGVKD. V lost 6 bases to trimming and J lost 2 bases, with 16 bases between them. This CDR3 reads CAIRPTAGSNTEAFF. In DNA form, the CDR3 reads TGTGCCATCAGGCCCACAGCAGGGTCTAACACTGAAGCTTTCTTT.

This clone was detected only a few times. The chain uses TRBV19 and TRBJ2-5, with D tentatively TRBD2 (6 bases). V lost 1 base to trimming and J lost 2 bases, with 11 bases between them. The CDR3 runs to 15 residues. Germline values: CDR1 LNHDA, CDR2 SQIVND (reference sequence). For the CDR3, the DNA is TGTGCCAGTAGTATAGGGTTAGCGGAACAAGAGACCCAGTACTTC. Amino acid sequence: CASSIGLAEQETQYF.

This clone was seen a handful of times. V gene TRBV6-5 combines with J gene TRBJ1-1, with D possibly matching TRBD1 (5 bases). V dropped 4 bases and J dropped 4 bases, with 10 bases sitting between them. Germline V lookup: CDR1 MNHEY, CDR2 SVGAGI. There are 13 residues in the CDR3. Here the CDR3 DNA reads TGTGCCAGCAGTTTCGGGGGGGGCACTGAAGCTTTCTTT. Translated, it gives CASSFGGGTEAFF.

The rearrangement joins TRBV6-6 to TRBJ2-7, with TRBD2 as a possible D gene (5 bases). The germline V and J ends were trimmed by 6 bases and 4 bases, with 10 bases remaining between them. The CDR3 contains 12 residues. Germline values: CDR1 MNHNY, CDR2 SVGAGI (reference sequence). CDR3 nucleotide sequence: TGTGCCAGCAGCTCAGCGGATTACGAGCAGTACTTC. This gives the protein CASSSADYEQYF.

This clone was detected once. The chain is built from TRBV11-2 and TRBJ2-7; 11 nucleotides line up with TRBD2. With 5 bases clipped from V and 4 bases from J, the junction kept 4 bases outside the gene matches. CDR1 and CDR2 from the germline V gene are SGHAT and FQNNGV. The CDR3 covers 14 residues. This CDR3 is CASSQRTSGYEQYF. CDR3 coding DNA: TGTGCCAGCAGCCAACGGACTAGCGGGTACGAGCAGTACTTC.

The chain employs TRBV7-9 and TRBJ1-1, with TRBD1 identical over 9 bases. This CDR3 is built from 15 residues. With 5 bases clipped from V and 5 bases from J, the junction kept 9 bases outside the gene matches. Germline-derived CDR1 and CDR2 are SEHNR and FQNEAQ (reference sequence). As DNA, the CDR3 is TGTGCCAGCAGCCCTCCCGGGACAGGGAGTACTGAAGCTTTCTTT. It translates to CASSPPGTGSTEAFF.

The CDR3: CASSLASGGANEQFF. CDR3 in DNA: TGTGCCAGCAGCTTAGCTAGCGGGGGGGCCAATGAGCAGTTCTTC. The chain joins TRBV7-9 to TRBJ2-1; 11 nucleotides line up with TRBD2. V was pared by 0 bases and J by 6 bases, with 1 base of the junction left unmatched. Germline-derived CDR1 and CDR2 are SEHNR and FQNEAQ (reference sequence). This CDR3 region has 15 residues.

This sequence joins TRBV10-3 and TRBJ2-5, with TRBD2 matching over 7 bases. In germline, CDR1 is ENHRY, CDR2 SYGVKD. The CDR3 runs 12 residues. Trimming cost V 6 bases and J 11 bases; bases outside gene matches: 9. CDR3 nucleotide sequence: TGTGCCATCAGCGATCAAAGGCGGGGGCAGTACTTC. Encoded protein: CAISDQRRGQYF.

In its sample, this clone was seen a few times. V gene TRBV5-6 combines with J gene TRBJ1-4; 7 bases fit TRBD1. The V segment lost 4 bases and the J segment 4 bases; nucleotides outside the gene matches: 10. The CDR3 covers 16 residues. CDR1 and CDR2 from the germline V gene are SGHDT and YYEEEE. The CDR3 region is CASSGWKGAYNEKLFF. Written as DNA, the CDR3 is TGTGCCAGCAGCGGTTGGAAGGGGGCCTATAATGAAAAACTGTTTTTT.

This chain uses TRBV10-3 with TRBJ1-4; tentatively, D is TRBD1 (6 bases). The CDR3 has 15 amino acids. The germline V gene has CDR1 ENHRY and CDR2 SYGVKD. With 3 bases removed from V and 8 bases from J, the gap between germline ends came to 16 bases. The CDR3 DNA is TGTGCCATCAGTGATTTCGACAGGTTGAAGGAAAAACTGTTTTTT. Amino acid sequence: CAISDFDRLKEKLFF.

CDR3 amino acids: CASSFSGFPNTEAFF. Written as DNA, the CDR3 is TGTGCCAGCAGCTTTTCAGGGTTCCCGAACACTGAAGCTTTCTTT. The chain employs TRBV7-2 and TRBJ1-1; perhaps TRBD1 as D (5 bases). This CDR3 has 15 amino acids. Trimming shortened V by 3 bases and J by 1 base, and 12 bases separated the two germline ends. The germline CDR1 and CDR2 sequences are SGHTA and FQGNSA.

This clone was detected only once. The CDR3, as DNA: TGTGCCAGCAACCCTTGGGGACAGGGTAGGACAGATACGCAGTATTTT. This encodes CASNPWGQGRTDTQYF. The chain links TRBV27 to TRBJ2-3, with 9 bases that match TRBD1. Per the germline V gene, CDR1 is MNHEY and CDR2 is SMNVEV (reference sequence). CDR3 length: 16 residues. Trimming took 7 bases from V and 3 from J; bases not matched to a gene: 11.

The chain links TRBV28 to TRBJ2-5; 7 bases are shared with TRBD1. Germline V gene lookup returns CDR1 MDHEN and CDR2 SYDVKM. This CDR3 is 14 amino acids long. V dropped 6 bases and J dropped 5; count of bases not matched to a gene: 9. CDR3 region: CASSAMTGSETQYF. The CDR3 nucleotides are TGTGCCAGCAGCGCCATGACAGGGTCTGAGACCCAGTACTTC.

This clone was counted only a few times. The chain couples TRBV2 to TRBJ2-5, with 8 bases matching TRBD2. Germline CDR1 is SNHLY and CDR2 is FYNNEI. The CDR3 is 15 amino acids. Trimming at V came to 6 bases and at J to 5 bases, leaving 11 bases not matched to a gene. The DNA for the CDR3 is TGTGCCAGCAGGGAACACGGGGGGGCTGGGGAGACCCAGTACTTC. Translated: CASREHGGAGETQYF.

This sequence joins TRBV5-4 and TRBJ1-6; 7 bases match TRBD1. The CDR3 consists of 16 residues. The ends lost 2 bases at V and 6 bases at J; junction bases unmatched: 8. Looked up from germline, CDR1 is SGHNT and CDR2 is YYREEE (reference sequence). Written as DNA, the CDR3 is TGTGCCAGCAGCTTAAGGACAGGCGGATTTAATTCACCCCTCCACTTT. The encoded protein is CASSLRTGGFNSPLHF. Based on the CDR3 plus reference TRBV5-4 and TRBJ1-6, the full variable domain is ETGVTQSPTHLIKTRGQQVTLRCSSQSGHNTVSWYQQALGQGPQFIFQYYREEENGRGNFPPRFSGLQFPNYSSELNVNALELDDSALYLCASSLRTGGFNSPLHFGNGTRLTVT.

This clone was seen a single time. The CDR3 spells CASTPQGIYNEQFF. CDR3 in DNA: TGTGCCAGCACCCCCCAGGGAATCTACAATGAGCAGTTCTTC. J is TRBJ2-1 and V is TRBV5-6; tentatively, D is TRBD1 (5 bases). Germline CDR1 reads SGHDT; CDR2 reads YYEEEE. Deletions cut 6 bases from V and 3 bases from J, with 13 bases between. CDR3 size: 14 residues.

The genes are TRBV28 and TRBJ1-2; 9 nucleotides agree with TRBD1. The CDR3 is 14 amino acids. Germline trimming cut 10 bases from V and 7 bases from J; bases unmatched to any gene: 13. Germline CDR1 and CDR2: MDHEN and SYDVKM. The chain's CDR3 is CATTGGPAGGGYTF. The CDR3 bases are TGTGCCACCACAGGGGGCCCAGCCGGCGGTGGCTACACCTTC.

This clone showed up just once. The rearrangement links TRBV10-3 to TRBJ1-3; D perhaps matches TRBD1 (5 bases). The CDR3 totals 13 residues. V was cut by 10 bases and J by 4 bases, with 14 bases left in between. Germline values: CDR1 ENHRY, CDR2 SYGVKD. CDR3 sequence reads: CATRRADGNTIYF. DNA for the CDR3: TGTGCCACTCGCAGGGCAGACGGAAACACCATATATTTT.

The rearrangement links TRBV27 to TRBJ2-5; a weak D match, TRBD1 (6 bases). The CDR3 has 15 amino acids. With 3 bases removed from V and 6 bases from J, the gap between germline ends came to 17 bases. Germline V CDR1 and CDR2: MNHEY, SMNVEV (reference sequence). CDR3 region: CASSFGGRDTKTQYF. The DNA of the CDR3 is TGTGCCAGCAGTTTTGGGGGACGGGACACTAAGACCCAGTACTTC.

V gene TRBV13 combines with J gene TRBJ2-7; 9 bases are a match to TRBD1. The CDR3 loop spans 15 amino acids. The V segment lost 4 bases and the J segment 2 bases; nucleotides outside the gene matches: 6. Germline values: CDR1 PRHDT, CDR2 FYEKMQ (reference sequence). CDR3 residues: CASSSRDRATYEQYF. Here the CDR3 DNA reads TGTGCCAGCAGCTCCCGGGACAGGGCCACCTACGAGCAGTACTTC.

The genes are TRBV27 and TRBJ2-5, with 8 bases aligning to TRBD1. The DNA end is a closer match to TRBJ2-7, so the J assignment may be wrong. There are 12 residues in the CDR3. Germline CDR1 and CDR2: MNHEY and SMNVEV (reference sequence). The CDR3 is CASRVGTGEQYF. CDR3 nucleotide sequence: TGTGCCAGCAGGGTAGGGACAGGCGAGCAGTACTTC.

The CDR3 sequence is CASRLQGMNTEAFF. The CDR3 region has the DNA TGCGCCAGCAGGTTACAGGGGATGAACACTGAAGCTTTCTTT. The chain employs TRBV4-3 and TRBJ1-1; 7 bases match TRBD1. Losses at the gene ends were 6 bases for V and 0 bases for J; bases not matched to a gene: 4. Germline CDR1 is LGHNA and CDR2 is YSLEER. The CDR3 spans 14 residues.

V is TRBV19 and J is TRBJ2-3; perhaps TRBD2 as D (6 bases). There are 15 residues in the CDR3. The ends were cut back, 7 bases at V and 4 bases at J, with 18 bases in the middle. Germline-derived CDR1 and CDR2 are LNHDA and SQIVND (reference sequence). DNA for the CDR3: TGTGCCAGTATCACTAGCTGGGGCCCCCCAGATACGCAGTATTTT. It encodes CASITSWGPPDTQYF.

The V gene is TRBV10-3, the J gene TRBJ1-1; TRBD1 aligns across 7 bases. With 6 bases clipped from V and 1 base from J, the junction kept 5 bases outside the gene matches. From germline, CDR1 is ENHRY and CDR2 SYGVKD. The CDR3 loop spans 14 amino acids. DNA of the CDR3: TGTGCCATCAGCCAGGACAGGTGGAACACTGAAGCTTTCTTT. It encodes CAISQDRWNTEAFF.

The chain couples TRBV19 to TRBJ2-7, with D possibly TRBD1 on 6 matching bases. Deletions cut 3 bases from V and 6 bases from J, with 15 bases between. CDR3 size: 14 residues. Per the germline V gene, CDR1 is LNHDA and CDR2 is SQIVND (reference sequence). The CDR3 reads CASSIVRGSGEQYF. Written as DNA, the CDR3 is TGTGCCAGTAGTATCGTCAGGGGCAGTGGCGAGCAGTACTTC.

A single count supports this clone. The chain uses TRBV5-5 and TRBJ1-3; D unclear. This CDR3 contains 14 residues. Trimming stripped 0 bases from V and 0 bases from J, with 4 bases between. Germline loops: CDR1 SGHKS, CDR2 YYEKEE (reference sequence). The CDR3, as DNA: TGTGCCAGCAGCTTGGCAGACTCTGGAAACACCATATATTTT. Encoded protein: CASSLADSGNTIYF.

The V and J genes are TRBV18 and TRBJ1-1, with a tentative D call TRBD1 (6 bases). Trimming cost V 6 bases and J 6 bases, with 17 bases left between them. CDR3 length equals 14 residues. Germline CDR1 reads KGHSH; CDR2 reads LQKENI. CDR3 DNA: TGTGCCAGCTCGCAACAGGGAAGTAAACCTGAAGCTTTCTTT. This codes for CASSQQGSKPEAFF.

Only one count was recorded for this clone. This chain uses TRBV7-6 with TRBJ2-5; 8 nucleotides agree with TRBD2. The CDR3 loop spans 15 amino acids. Per the germline V gene, CDR1 is SGHVS and CDR2 is FNYEAQ. The J segment lost 5 bases and the V segment lost 4 bases, leaving 9 bases of the junction unmatched. The CDR3 sequence: CASSSSGGERETQYF. The CDR3 coding sequence is TGTGCCAGCAGCTCCTCGGGAGGGGAAAGGGAGACCCAGTACTTC.

The rearrangement uses TRBV7-8 and TRBJ1-2; the D gene is possibly TRBD1 (5 bases). Trimming removed 3 bases from V and 2 bases from J, with 19 bases in between. The CDR3 sequence is 17 residues long. Germline CDR1 SGHVS, CDR2 FQNEAQ. The CDR3 DNA is TGTGCCAGCAGCTTTGCTATGGGGACTGAGGCGAACTATGGCTACACCTTC. Protein sequence: CASSFAMGTEANYGYTF.

J is TRBJ1-4 and V is TRBV15; possibly TRBD1 for D (6 bases). This CDR3 region has 14 residues. V lost 8 bases, J lost 7 bases, and 17 bases lay in between. The V gene's germline CDR1 is LNHNV and CDR2 YYDKDF (reference sequence). The DNA of the CDR3 is TGTGCCACCGCCACAGGGTTTGAACTTGAAAAACTGTTTTTT. Its protein product is CATATGFELEKLFF.